The rows below give T cell receptor beta chains drawn from one sample of a study of blood T cell repertoires in COVID-19. The method was immunoSEQ multiplex PCR; TCRdb's version includes in-frame clones alone and lacks a portion of them. The sample carries just under 55,000 clones, roughly nine tenths recorded once. The material sequenced was peripheral blood. The origin of the receptors is a man aged 50 or older with acute or convalescent COVID-19. Both conserved end residues are part of each CDR3. D genes are given only for firm matches. Not every row has a clone size; where given, it reads once, few, many or a size class.

j_call d_call v_call clone_size cdr3_aa cdr3_nt
TRBJ2-7 . TRBV6-5 . CASSTSQVMGYEQYF TGTGCCAGCAGTACCTCACAGGTGATGGGCTACGAGCAGTACTTC
TRBJ2-7 . TRBV10-3 . CAISEGEAQYF TGTGCCATCAGTGAGGGGGAGGCGCAGTACTTC
TRBJ1-2 TRBD1 TRBV5-4 . CASSTSGGADYGYTF TGTGCCAGCAGCACCTCAGGGGGCGCCGACTATGGCTACACCTTC
TRBJ2-7 TRBD1 TRBV7-7 . CASSLATGSSYEQYF TGTGCCAGCAGCTTAGCGACAGGGTCCTCCTACGAGCAGTACTTC
TRBJ2-3 TRBD2 TRBV6-1 once CASSARGLAGVPSTDTQYF TGTGCCAGCAGTGCGAGGGGACTAGCGGGAGTTCCTAGCACAGATACGCAGTATTTT
TRBJ1-2 TRBD1 TRBV3-1/TRBV3-2 . CASSHRDSNGYTF TGTGCCAGCAGCCACCGGGACAGTAATGGCTACACCTTC
TRBJ1-4 . TRBV30 few CAWAGELGEKLFF TGTGCCTGGGCCGGGGAACTAGGAGAAAAACTGTTTTTT
TRBJ2-7 TRBD2 TRBV19 . CASSMASGLPEQYF TGTGCCAGTAGTATGGCTAGCGGGCTACCCGAGCAGTACTTC
TRBJ1-1 . TRBV11-1 . CASSLRRGTEAFF TGTGCCAGCAGCTTAAGGCGAGGCACTGAAGCTTTCTTT
TRBJ2-2 . TRBV7-9 . CASSHPSTGELFF TGTGCCAGCAGTCACCCCAGTACCGGGGAGCTGTTTTTT
TRBJ1-1 . TRBV7-9 once CASSQSGTQAFF TGTGCCAGCAGCCAATCCGGGACACAGGCTTTCTTT
TRBJ1-5 . TRBV7-2 . CASSLDPGGNQPQHF TGTGCCAGCAGCTTAGACCCAGGGGGCAATCAGCCCCAGCATTTT
TRBJ1-2 TRBD1 TRBV5-4 . CASSSRDRGLDGYTF TGTGCCAGCAGCTCCCGGGACAGGGGTCTCGACGGCTACACCTTC
TRBJ2-1 . TRBV11-2 . CASSLDRGNEQFF TGTGCCAGCAGCTTAGACAGGGGCAATGAGCAGTTCTTC
TRBJ1-4 . TRBV7-2 . CASSFGFGSTEKLFF TGTGCCAGCAGCTTCGGTTTTGGGAGTACTGAAAAACTGTTTTTT
TRBJ2-7 TRBD1 TRBV19 . CASSLTGDVNYEQYF TGTGCCAGTAGCTTGACAGGGGACGTGAACTACGAGCAGTACTTC
TRBJ1-1 TRBD1 TRBV9 . CASSASGTGYTEAFF TGTGCCAGCAGCGCCTCCGGGACAGGGTACACTGAAGCTTTCTTT
TRBJ2-7 TRBD1 TRBV2 . CASSFDRGAYEQYF TGTGCCAGCAGTTTCGACAGGGGAGCCTACGAGCAGTACTTC
TRBJ1-6 . TRBV10-3 . CAISEFGNNSPLHF TGTGCCATCAGTGAGTTCGGGAATAATTCACCCCTCCACTTT
TRBJ1-5 TRBD1 TRBV6-6 . CASKGGQTNQPQHF TGTGCCAGCAAAGGGGGACAGACAAATCAGCCCCAGCATTTT
TRBJ1-4 . TRBV2 . CASNRQNEKLFF TGTGCCAGCAACAGGCAGAATGAAAAACTGTTTTTT
TRBJ2-1 TRBD2 TRBV28 . CASSVLFTTSVYNEQFF TGTGCCAGCAGTGTACTCTTCACGACTAGCGTCTACAATGAGCAGTTCTTC
TRBJ1-2 TRBD1 TRBV27 . CASSLLGQQGAGGYTF TGTGCCAGCAGTTTACTAGGCCAGCAGGGGGCCGGTGGCTACACCTTC